This entry concerns a single T cell receptor (beta chain). Only in-frame clones appear in the TCRdb table, and some are missing; sequencing was by immunoSEQ multiplex PCR. The sample records about 330,000 clones, 75% to 90% being singletons. Losses at the gene ends were 3 bases for V and 6 bases for J; bases not matched to a gene: 7. Per the germline V gene, CDR1 is SEHNR and CDR2 is FQNEAQ (reference sequence). The CDR3 contains 16 residues. This entry belongs to a study of blood T cell repertoires in COVID-19. The sample comprised PBMCs or T cells enriched from blood (not recorded which). This chain joins TRBV7-9 and TRBJ2-1, with 11 bases lining up with TRBD2. This TCR was sampled from a man in his thirties or forties who had recovered from COVID-19. The CDR3 here is CASSLLAGGPANEQFF. CDR3 in DNA: TGTGCCAGCAGCTTGTTAGCGGGGGGGCCCGCCAATGAGCAGTTCTTC.